This TCR beta chain was captured in a study of tumor-infiltrating lymphocytes in primary liver carcinoma. Bulk tissue was left unsorted, and RNA and DNA were co-extracted from approximately 20-30 mg of it. CDR3 size: 15 residues. Germline CDR1 MNHEY, CDR2 SVGEGT. From about 530 ng total RNA, TCR beta cDNA was generated with a primer in the constant region. Employing slightly modified ARM-PCR, three nested multiplex PCR rounds were run, and these gave rise to the TCR beta libraries. In the first two PCR rounds, TRBV1-TRBV30 forward primers were paired with a C-beta reverse primer, and each round lasted approximately 9 cycles. TCRdb re-derived calls from the multiplex PCR reads in MiXCR, one entry per CDR3 protein. Of around 54,000 distinct CDR3 sequences in the sample, around three quarters were seen once. This clonotype is a singleton in its sample. One end of the junction does not line up with germline, which may come from a read error.

V gene TRBV6-2 or TRBV6-3 combines with J gene TRBJ2-3; possibly TRBD2 for D (5 bases). The sequence derives from a man in his forties or fifties with primary liver carcinoma and hepatitis B virus infection. The specimen sequenced was liver tumor tissue from sampling region 2. Subset given: tumor region T2, inferior pole. The CDR3 region has the DNA TGTGCCAGCAGGAAACAGCAGCCTAGCACAGATGCGCAGTATTTT. This translates into CASRKQQPSTDAQYF.